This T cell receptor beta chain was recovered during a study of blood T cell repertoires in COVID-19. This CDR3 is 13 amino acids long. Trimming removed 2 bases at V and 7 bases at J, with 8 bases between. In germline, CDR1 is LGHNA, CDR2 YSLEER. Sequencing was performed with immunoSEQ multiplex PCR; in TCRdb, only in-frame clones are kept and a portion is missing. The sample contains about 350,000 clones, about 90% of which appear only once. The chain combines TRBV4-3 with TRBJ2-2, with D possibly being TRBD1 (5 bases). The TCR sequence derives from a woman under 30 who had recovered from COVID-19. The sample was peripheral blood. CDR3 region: CASSQQGGGELFF. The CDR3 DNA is TGCGCCAGCAGCCAACAGGGTGGCGGGGAGCTGTTTTTT.